This TCR beta chain stems from a study of T cells in Graves' hyperthyroidism and ophthalmopathy. Study-wide context: Peripheral blood samples were taken at initial diagnosis, prior to any treatment.

Criteria for exclusion of patients were uncontrolled infection, other autoimmune disease, pregnancy or lactation. The PBMCs had their origin in roughly 9.4 ml of fresh peripheral blood. Trimming took 6 bases from V and 4 from J; bases not matched to a gene: 8. Germline V gene data show CDR1 as SNHLY and CDR2 as FYNNEI. The CDR3 covers 14 residues. There were TCR beta CDR3 regions amplified from RNA transcripts. HTBI primers were employed in a first-round RT-PCR of the TCR CDR3. TCRdb recomputed calls from the multiplex PCR reads with MiXCR, one row per CDR3 protein. This repertoire shows about 350,000 distinct CDR3 sequences, 11% to 15% found once; its top ten account for under 30%. This clonotype was observed many times.

The sequenced sample consisted of blood. This sequence was found in a woman in her 30s with Graves' hyperthyroidism. This sequence joins TRBV2 and TRBJ2-7, with TRBD1 matching 8 bases. The CDR3 coding sequence is TGTGCCAGCAGAGAACAGGGGGACATATACGAGCAGTACTTC. Residues: CASREQGDIYEQYF.